The sequence of this TCR beta chain was determined in a study of blood T cells in healthy people across ages. V lost 0 bases and J lost 4, with 11 bases in between. This CDR3 is 14 amino acids long. Germline V CDR1 and CDR2: SGHDT, YYEEEE. The use of a sample-barcoded 5' primer and a J-beta primer mix characterized a second PCR of roughly 6 to 11 cycles. TCRdb processed the 5' RACE reads anew with MiXCR; each CDR3 protein has one entry. The sample carries 800,000 or so distinct CDR3 sequences, approximately 25% recorded once. In addition, the sample was reused for a study of T cells of mothers and their children.

The TCR comes from a boy aged 10-17 years in good health. The sequencing sample was made of blood. This chain uses TRBV5-6 with TRBJ2-7, with D perhaps being TRBD1 or TRBD2 (5 bases each). The CDR3 DNA follows: TGTGCCAGCAGCTTGGCAGGGAGTGTGTACGAGCAGTACTTC. As protein: CASSLAGSVYEQYF.